The 28 T cell receptor beta chains below come from one sample, sequenced in a study of cytomegalovirus exposure and HLA in healthy donors. Vbeta (60) and Jbeta (13) primers were used in the PCR. Repertoires were generated with immunoSEQ multiplex PCR, while TCRdb's copy carries only in-frame clones and drops some. The data hold approximately 41,000 clones, with approximately 84% observed a single time. The sequenced material came from PBMCs. These receptors were taken from a man over 45 in good health and CMV-seronegative.

The genes are TRBV7-2 and TRBJ2-5; a weak D match, TRBD2 (6 bases). CDR3 length: 12 amino acids. Germline CDR1 reads SGHTA; CDR2 reads FQGNSA. V was clipped by 9 bases and J by 0 bases, with 8 bases between them. CDR3 sequence: CASKRDQETQYF. CDR3 bases: TGTGCCAGTAAGCGGGACCAAGAGACCCAGTACTTC.

The V call is TRBV6-6, the J call TRBJ2-5; perhaps TRBD1 as D (6 bases). The J call may be faulty, since TRBJ2-7 better matches the DNA end. Germline CDR1 and CDR2: MNHNY and SVGAGI (reference sequence). The CDR3 covers 14 residues. The CDR3 nucleotides read TGTGCCAGCAGTTACTCACAGGGATCCTACGAGCAGTACTTC. Translating it yields CASSYSQGSYEQYF.

This clone has a single count. V usage is TRBV4-1 and J usage is TRBJ1-1; D gene uncertain. V was shortened by 0 bases and J by 0 bases, with 11 bases between the two germline ends. The CDR3 consists of 16 residues. CDR1 is MGHRA and CDR2 is YSYEKL in the germline V gene. The CDR3 nucleotides read TGCGCCAGCAGCCAAGATGGCGGAGGGATGAACACTGAAGCTTTCTTT. Residues: CASSQDGGGMNTEAFF.

The gene calls are TRBV25-1 and TRBJ1-1, with unresolved D. The CDR3 totals 14 residues. In germline, CDR1 is MGHDK, CDR2 SYGVNS. The V gene lost 2 bases and the J gene lost 10 bases, with 17 bases spanning the gap. The CDR3 sequence: CASSEHYAVERAFF. Here the CDR3 DNA reads TGTGCCAGCAGTGAACATTACGCCGTCGAGAGAGCTTTCTTT.

The V call is TRBV19, the J call TRBJ2-1, with 7 bases identical to TRBD1. This CDR3 has 15 amino acids. V lost 3 bases and J lost 2; bases outside the gene matches: 4. Germline-derived CDR1 and CDR2 are LNHDA and SQIVND (reference sequence). In DNA form, the CDR3 reads TGTGCCAGTAGTATCCCACAGGGGACCTACAATGAGCAGTTCTTC. Its protein product is CASSIPQGTYNEQFF.

This clone was recorded a few times. J is TRBJ2-3 and V is TRBV4-3; D perhaps matches TRBD2 (5 bases). The CDR3 extends over 13 amino acids. Trimming removed 0 bases from V and 14 bases from J, with 15 bases in between. CDR1 and CDR2 from the germline V gene are LGHNA and YSLEER. CDR3 nucleotide sequence: TGCGCCAGCAGCCAAGATCGAGGGCTAGAACCGTATTTT. Translated, it gives CASSQDRGLEPYF.

The rearrangement links TRBV28 to TRBJ1-2, with 9 nucleotides matching TRBD1. The CDR3 length is 13 residues. Germline V gives CDR1 MDHEN, CDR2 SYDVKM. V shed 6 bases, J shed 6 bases, and the junction held 5 bases outside the gene matches. The CDR3 sequence: CASRDGTGHGYTF. The CDR3 region has the DNA TGTGCCAGCAGAGATGGGACAGGGCATGGCTACACCTTC.

V gene TRBV27 combines with J gene TRBJ2-3; maybe TRBD1 (5 bases). Germline loops: CDR1 MNHEY, CDR2 SMNVEV (reference sequence). The length of the CDR3 is 14 residues. V shed 3 bases and J shed 6 bases, with 13 bases lying between them. CDR3 sequence (DNA): TGTGCCAGCAGTTTTGGGGCACATTACGATACGCAGTATTTT. Translation: CASSFGAHYDTQYF.

This rearrangement joins TRBV6-5 to TRBJ1-3; no firm D call. V was trimmed by 5 bases and J by 7 bases, leaving 18 bases between them. The CDR3 loop spans 15 amino acids. Germline V lookup: CDR1 MNHEY, CDR2 SVGAGI. CDR3 nucleotides: TGTGCCAGCAGTCCCGAGAGGGCCCAAAGGAACACCATATATTTT. This translates into CASSPERAQRNTIYF.

The gene calls are TRBV11-2 and TRBJ1-3; TRBD1 matches 11 bases. This CDR3 has 15 residues. Trimming took 5 bases from V and 7 from J; bases not matched to a gene: 7. Germline V gene sequence: CDR1 SGHAT, CDR2 FQNNGV. The CDR3 region is CASSPFRDRGNTIYF. The CDR3 DNA reads TGTGCCAGCAGCCCCTTTAGGGACAGGGGGAACACCATATATTTT.

The genes are TRBV29-1 and TRBJ2-7; the D gene is possibly TRBD2 (6 bases). From germline, CDR1 is SQVTM and CDR2 ANQGSEA. Trimming shortened V by 7 bases and J by 4 bases, and 17 bases separated the two germline ends. The CDR3 loop spans 13 amino acids. CDR3 loop: CSAWGGDKYEQYF. The CDR3 DNA reads as TGCAGCGCCTGGGGAGGTGATAAGTACGAGCAGTACTTC.

This clone has just one count. The chain has TRBV7-2 and TRBJ2-1; D gene ambiguous. CDR3 size: 15 residues. The V end was cut by 5 bases, the J end by 0 bases, with 11 bases between. The germline V gene encodes CDR1 SGHTA and CDR2 FQGNSA. The CDR3 region has the DNA TGTGCCAGCAGCCCAAACACCCGCTCCTACAATGAGCAGTTCTTC. Amino acids: CASSPNTRSYNEQFF.

The chain joins TRBV28 to TRBJ1-1; D may be TRBD1 (6 bases). The V end lost 5 bases, the J end lost 0 bases, and 13 bases lay between the germline ends. Germline V lookup: CDR1 MDHEN, CDR2 SYDVKM. The CDR3 is 15 amino acids. CDR3 loop: CASSPPDSMNTEAFF. The DNA for the CDR3 is TGTGCCAGCAGTCCTCCGGACAGTATGAACACTGAAGCTTTCTTT.

The CDR3 bases are TGTGCCAGCTTTGGGACAGGGGGAACTAACTATGGCTACACCTTC. Protein sequence: CASFGTGGTNYGYTF. The chain employs TRBV5-4 and TRBJ1-2; 11 positions match TRBD1. CDR1 SGHNT and CDR2 YYREEE come from the germline V gene (reference sequence). V shed 7 bases and J 0 bases; nucleotides not matched to a gene: 5. This CDR3 comprises 15 residues.

CDR3 sequence (DNA): TGTGCCTGGAGTGCCCCTGGGGAGGGACTCTATGGCTACACCTTC. Residues: CAWSAPGEGLYGYTF. The J gene is TRBJ1-2, the V gene TRBV30; perhaps TRBD1 as D (5 bases). V lost 1 base, J lost 4 bases, and 16 bases lay in between. CDR1 is GTSNPN, CDR2 SVGIG, per germline (reference sequence). This CDR3 has 15 amino acids.

A remark on this clone: A junction end diverges from the germline sequence, so it may reflect a read error. The CDR3 DNA sequence: TGTTCCAGCAGTCCGCCCTCTGAGTTTGAAGCTTTCTTT. Its translation is CSSSPPSEFEAFF. J is TRBJ1-1 and V is TRBV7-9; D is ambiguous. The germline gives CDR1 SEHNR, CDR2 FQNEAQ (reference sequence). This CDR3 is 13 amino acids long.

This clone showed up just once. The chain joins TRBV29-1 to TRBJ1-1; no firm D call. The CDR3 sequence is 12 residues long. The ends were cut back, 4 bases at V and 0 bases at J, with 6 bases in the middle. Germline-derived CDR1 and CDR2 are SQVTM and ANQGSEA. The CDR3: CSVGQLNTEAFF. Here the CDR3 DNA reads TGCAGCGTTGGCCAGTTGAACACTGAAGCTTTCTTT.

V is TRBV28 and J is TRBJ2-5, with 10 positions matching TRBD1. The end of the DNA is better explained by TRBJ2-7, so the J call may be wrong. Germline V lookup: CDR1 MDHEN, CDR2 SYDVKM. The CDR3 length is 16 residues. The CDR3 spells CASDSGTGAIPYEQYF. The CDR3 DNA is TGTGCCAGCGACTCCGGGACAGGGGCAATTCCCTACGAGCAGTACTTC.

This clone was observed a single time. The gene calls are TRBV7-9 and TRBJ2-1; weak D call: TRBD1 (6 bases). The ends were cut back, 4 bases at V and 6 bases at J, with 13 bases in the middle. Germline-derived CDR1 and CDR2 are SEHNR and FQNEAQ (reference sequence). The CDR3 spans 14 residues. The CDR3 DNA reads TGTGCCAGCAGCTCAGCCCTACAGGGCAATGAGCAGTTCTTC. Translating gives CASSSALQGNEQFF. Filled out from reference TRBV7-9 and TRBJ2-1, the complete variable domain reads DTGVSQNPRHKITKRGQNVTFRCDPISEHNRLYWYRQTLGQGPEFLTYFQNEAQLEKSRLLSDRFSAERPKGSFSTLEIQRTEQGDSAMYLCASSSALQGNEQFFGPGTRLTVL.

The J gene is TRBJ2-3, the V gene TRBV4-3; 9 nucleotides align to TRBD1. With 1 base clipped from V and 5 bases from J, the junction kept 7 bases outside the gene matches. Per germline, CDR1 LGHNA and CDR2 YSLEER. The CDR3 loop spans 16 amino acids. The CDR3 coding sequence is TGCGCCAGCAGCCAAGCCCCCGGGACAGGGAGAGATACGCAGTATTTT. Its protein is CASSQAPGTGRDTQYF.

As concerns this clone: A read error may produce the germline difference seen at one junction end. CDR3 in DNA: TGTGCCAGCAGCGAGACAGGGGGGTCATACAATGGGCAGTTCTTC. It encodes CASSETGGSYNGQFF. The rearrangement joins TRBV9 to TRBJ2-1; TRBD1 matches 9 bases. This CDR3 spans 15 amino acids. CDR1 SGDLS and CDR2 YYNGEE come from the germline V gene.

This sequence joins TRBV6-4 and TRBJ2-7; maybe TRBD1 (5 bases). Germline CDR1 MRHNA, CDR2 SNTAGT. Trimming pared 3 bases from V and 9 bases from J, leaving 21 bases between. This CDR3 has 15 residues. The chain's CDR3 is CASSDPRASPIVQYF. The CDR3 region has the DNA TGTGCCAGCAGTGATCCCAGGGCCTCCCCTATCGTGCAGTACTTC.

The rearrangement joins TRBV2 to TRBJ2-7, with 7 bases lining up with TRBD1. CDR3 length: 14 amino acids. CDR1 is SNHLY, CDR2 FYNNEI, per germline. V shed 4 bases, J shed 0 bases, and the junction held 3 bases outside the gene matches. The CDR3 reads CASSVGTVSYEQYF. Here the CDR3 DNA reads TGTGCCAGCAGTGTTGGGACAGTCTCCTACGAGCAGTACTTC.

About this clone: Different DNA sequences within this sample yield the same CDR3. This chain uses TRBV6-5 with TRBJ1-1; D possibly corresponds to TRBD1 (6 bases). In germline, CDR1 is MNHEY, CDR2 SVGAGI. This CDR3 has 14 amino acids. V lost 0 bases and J 3 bases, leaving 8 bases between the germline ends. The CDR3 DNA is TGTGCCAGCAGTTACTCGTCAGGGGACACTGAAGCTTTCTTT. The encoded protein is CASSYSSGDTEAFF.

This clone was recorded only once. V usage is TRBV27 and J usage is TRBJ1-1; possibly TRBD1 for D (5 bases). Germline lookup yields CDR1 MNHEY and CDR2 SMNVEV (reference sequence). V lost 3 bases and J 12 bases, leaving 14 bases between the germline ends. The CDR3 totals 12 residues. The CDR3 coding sequence is TGTGCCAGCAGTTTTCTGGGGCAGAGAACTTTCTTT. Translated, it gives CASSFLGQRTFF.

This clone was observed a single time. This chain connects TRBV29-1 to TRBJ2-2, with 7 bases matching TRBD1. The CDR3 extends over 12 amino acids. The V gene's germline CDR1 is SQVTM and CDR2 ANQGSEA. This CDR3 reads CSGQVNTGELFF. Written as DNA, the CDR3 is TGCAGTGGACAGGTGAACACCGGGGAGCTGTTTTTT.

The chain couples TRBV7-2 to TRBJ2-5; no firm D call. This CDR3 contains 12 residues. Deletions cut 5 bases from V and 7 bases from J, with 11 bases between. Germline V gives CDR1 SGHTA, CDR2 FQGNSA. The DNA of the CDR3 is TGTGCCAGCAGCCAAGAGGAGAGGACCCAGTACTTC. Translating it yields CASSQEERTQYF.

V is TRBV11-2 and J is TRBJ2-1, with 9 bases lining up with TRBD1. This CDR3 is 15 amino acids long. In germline, CDR1 is SGHAT, CDR2 FQNNGV. The V gene end was trimmed by 2 bases and the J gene end by 4 bases; junction bases not matched to a gene: 3. CDR3 in DNA: TGTGCCAGCAGCTTAAGGGGACAGGGATACAATGAGCAGTTCTTC. Protein: CASSLRGQGYNEQFF.